The sequence of this T cell receptor beta chain was determined in a study of blood T cell repertoires in COVID-19. Study in general: Samples came from the United States, Italy and Spain, spanning acute and convalescent COVID-19. From T cells, B-cell-depleted T cells, or PBMCs came the material, which was cDNA or gDNA.

Trimming left V 3 bases short and J 1 base short, with 9 bases between. Germline V gives CDR1 MNHEY, CDR2 SMNVEV (reference sequence). The CDR3 consists of 14 residues. Method: immunoSEQ multiplex PCR; TCRdb's copy keeps in-frame clones and lacks some. The sample includes approximately 460,000 clones, roughly nine tenths seen only once; the top ten take about 1%. V and J are TRBV27 and TRBJ1-2; D is possibly TRBD1 (5 bases). The sequencing input was peripheral blood. The receptor was isolated from a man in his late teens or twenties with COVID-19, enrolled during active disease. Here the CDR3 DNA reads TGTGCCAGCAGTTTTTCGGGGGTTAACTATGGCTACACCTTC. Amino acid sequence: CASSFSGVNYGYTF.